This T cell receptor beta chain is drawn from a study of blood T cell repertoires in COVID-19. Original methodology: Amplifying reference gene primers gave estimates of nucleated cell counts. Only in-frame clones appear in the TCRdb table, and some are missing; sequencing was by immunoSEQ multiplex PCR. V, J and clone size are taken as reported in that table, and D and trimming were inferred from the DNA itself. The data contain 150,000 to 200,000 clones, 75% to 90% of them singletons. V was clipped by 8 bases and J by 7 bases, with 15 bases between them. CDR3 length: 12 residues. Germline V CDR1 and CDR2: MNHEY, SVGAGI.

This TCR came from a man in his 70s with active or convalescent COVID-19. Sequencing used peripheral blood. V usage is TRBV6-5 and J usage is TRBJ2-7, with a weak D call TRBD2 (6 bases). The CDR3 bases are TGTGCCAGCTCTGTCGCTCGGGGGGAGCAGTACTTC. Translating gives CASSVARGEQYF.